Here is one T cell receptor (beta chain) with its context. Its specific antigen is unknown. No much larger clone exists at a distance of one base, and base qualities are not known. Library generation was performed with PCR. The data were produced on an Illumina HiSeq 2500. TCR library preparation used molecular barcoding, with unique molecular identifiers applied to normalize quantification of the TCRbeta repertoire. TCRdb reran the public reads through fastp at Q25 and MiXCR, keeping productive beta chains. Every entry covers one CDR3 protein and lists the most common genes and DNA from its rows. This sample comprises around 490,000 distinct CDR3 sequences, around 10% of them detected only once. The ten largest make up 14% of the sample. The germline V gene yields MDHEN for CDR1 and SYDVKM for CDR2. V is reduced by 0 bases and J by 1 base, leaving a spacing of 10 bases between them. There are 16 amino acids in the CDR3, from cysteine to phenylalanine inclusive. Only the CDR3 part of the read is kept: 48 bases, read in frame from the first base.

This specimen comes from a study of T-cell reconstitution after alpha-beta-depleted transplantation in children (dated by TCRdb to about 2016). For the wider study: The study quantitatively tracked T-cell immune reconstitution after TCRalphabeta/CD19-depleted allogeneic hematopoietic cell transplantation in children using TCR repertoire profiling.

The treatment or condition label on this specimen signifies: allogeneic hematopoietic cell transplantation with graft depleted of TCRalphabeta T cells and CD19 B cells. The children who served as transplant recipients had been given grafts of TCRalphabeta/CD19-depleted allogeneic hematopoietic cells. Broad study findings and their caveats: The frequencies of hyperexpanded clones fell over the following months, and after one year, T-cell counts and TCRbeta diversity were mostly attributed to newly produced T cells. The apparently early recovery of alphabetaT-cell counts about two months after transplant reportedly depended on only several hundred rapidly expanded clones that came from non-depleted graft cells. The high TCRbeta diversity at day 60 in some patients was ascribed to recipient T cells and intrathymic progenitors that had survived conditioning.

The chain is assembled from TRBV28 and TRBJ1-5; confidence is insufficient to name the D gene. This receptor was taken from a female patient aged 2 to 10 who had a stem cell transplant for aplastic anemia, so the T cells may come from the graft donor. Source: PBMCs, mostly from graft donor cells, taken 180 days after TCRalphabeta/CD19-depleted stem cell transplant. The DNA is as follows: TGTGCCAGCAGTTTATGGAGAGAACCAAGCAATCAGCCCCAGCATTTT. This is translated as CASSLWREPSNQPQHF.